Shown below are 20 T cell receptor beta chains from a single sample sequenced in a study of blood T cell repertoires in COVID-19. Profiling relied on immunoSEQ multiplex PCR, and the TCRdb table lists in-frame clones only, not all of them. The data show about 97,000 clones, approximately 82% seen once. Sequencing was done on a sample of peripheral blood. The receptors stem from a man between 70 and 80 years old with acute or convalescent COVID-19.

The CDR3 sequence: CATSDHLGHEQFF. The DNA of the CDR3 is TGTGCCACCAGTGATCATCTGGGCCATGAGCAGTTCTTC. This chain joins TRBV24-1 and TRBJ2-1; D not resolved. V lost 3 bases, J lost 8 bases, and 10 bases lay in between. The CDR3 runs to 13 residues. The germline V gene encodes CDR1 KGHDR and CDR2 SFDVKD.

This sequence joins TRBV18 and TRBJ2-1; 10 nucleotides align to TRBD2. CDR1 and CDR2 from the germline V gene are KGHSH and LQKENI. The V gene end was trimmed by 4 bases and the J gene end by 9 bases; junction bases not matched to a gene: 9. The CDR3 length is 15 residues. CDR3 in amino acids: CASSLRLAGEGEQFF. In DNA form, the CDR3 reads TGTGCCAGCTCACTGAGACTAGCGGGTGAAGGTGAGCAGTTCTTC. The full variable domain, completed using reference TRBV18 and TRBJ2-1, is NAGVMQNPRHLVRRRGQEARLRCSPMKGHSHVYWYRQLPEEGLKFMVYLQKENIIDESGMPKERFSAEFPKEGPSILRIQQVVRGDSAAYFCASSLRLAGEGEQFFGPGTRLTVL.

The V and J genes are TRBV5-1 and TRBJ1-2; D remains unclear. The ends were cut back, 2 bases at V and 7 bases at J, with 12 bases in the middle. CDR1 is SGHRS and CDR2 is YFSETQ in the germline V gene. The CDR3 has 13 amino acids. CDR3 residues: CASSFDTRSGYTF. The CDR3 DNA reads TGCGCCAGCAGCTTTGACACCCGTAGTGGCTACACCTTC.

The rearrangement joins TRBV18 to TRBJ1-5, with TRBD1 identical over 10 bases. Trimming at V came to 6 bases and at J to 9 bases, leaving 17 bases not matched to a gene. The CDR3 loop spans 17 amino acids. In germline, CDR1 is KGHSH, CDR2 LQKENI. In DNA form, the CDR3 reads TGTGCCAGCTCCCAGGACAGGGGGATATCCCTGAACATGCCCCAGCATTTT. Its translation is CASSQDRGISLNMPQHF.

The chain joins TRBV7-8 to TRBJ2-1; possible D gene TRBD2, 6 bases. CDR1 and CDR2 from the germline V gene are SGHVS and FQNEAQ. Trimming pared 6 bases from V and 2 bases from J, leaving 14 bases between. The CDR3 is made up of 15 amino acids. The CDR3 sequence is CASRFRSGAYNEQFF. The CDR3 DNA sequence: TGTGCCAGCAGATTTCGTAGCGGAGCCTACAATGAGCAGTTCTTC.

DNA for the CDR3: TGTGCCAGCAGCACCGACCTAGCGGGAGGGAATGAGCAGTTCTTC. Translated: CASSTDLAGGNEQFF. The chain has TRBV7-2 and TRBJ2-1, with 12 positions matching TRBD2. Losses at the gene ends were 5 bases for V and 7 bases for J; bases not matched to a gene: 6. This CDR3 has 15 residues. Germline CDR1 and CDR2: SGHTA and FQGNSA.

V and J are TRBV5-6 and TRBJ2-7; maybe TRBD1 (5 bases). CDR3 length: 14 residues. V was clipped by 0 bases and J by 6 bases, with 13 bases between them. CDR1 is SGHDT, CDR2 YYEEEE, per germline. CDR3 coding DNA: TGTGCCAGCAGCTTGGCAGGGTCTGTCCTCGAGCAGTACTTC. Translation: CASSLAGSVLEQYF.

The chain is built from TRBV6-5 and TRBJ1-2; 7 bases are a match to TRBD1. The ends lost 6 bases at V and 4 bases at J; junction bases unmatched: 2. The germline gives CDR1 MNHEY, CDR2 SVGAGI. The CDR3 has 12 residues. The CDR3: CASRWDSYGYTF. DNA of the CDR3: TGTGCCAGCAGATGGGACAGCTATGGCTACACCTTC.

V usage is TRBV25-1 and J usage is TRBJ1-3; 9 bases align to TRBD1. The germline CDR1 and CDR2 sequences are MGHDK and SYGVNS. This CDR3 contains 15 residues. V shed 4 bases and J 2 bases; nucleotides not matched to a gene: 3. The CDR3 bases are TGTGCCAGCAGTGTGACAGGGGGAGCTGGAAACACCATATATTTT. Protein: CASSVTGGAGNTIYF.

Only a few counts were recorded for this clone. The CDR3: CARSARRNSPLHF. The CDR3 DNA reads TGTGCCCGTTCGGCCCGGAGGAATTCACCCCTCCACTTT. This sequence joins TRBV30 and TRBJ1-6; no clear D. The CDR3 is 13 residues long. Deletions cut 8 bases from V and 7 bases from J, with 15 bases between. Germline loops: CDR1 GTSNPN, CDR2 SVGIG (reference sequence).

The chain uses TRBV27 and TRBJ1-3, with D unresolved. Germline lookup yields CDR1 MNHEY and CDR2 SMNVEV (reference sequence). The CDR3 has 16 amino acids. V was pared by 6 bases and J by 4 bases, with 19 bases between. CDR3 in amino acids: CASSPLTGGYGNTIYF. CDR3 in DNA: TGTGCCAGCAGCCCCCTCACGGGAGGGTACGGAAACACCATATATTTT.

In nucleotides, the CDR3 is TGTGCCAGCAGCCGAACGGACACCGGGGAGCTGTTTTTT. Its translation: CASSRTDTGELFF. The chain links TRBV11-2 to TRBJ2-2; unclear D gene. The CDR3 has 13 residues. In germline, CDR1 is SGHAT, CDR2 FQNNGV. V shed 5 bases and J shed 3 bases, with 7 bases lying between them.

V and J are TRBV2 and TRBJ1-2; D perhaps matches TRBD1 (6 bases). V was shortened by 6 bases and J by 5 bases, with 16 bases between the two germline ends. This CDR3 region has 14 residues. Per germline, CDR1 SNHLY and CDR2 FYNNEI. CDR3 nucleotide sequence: TGTGCCAGCAGCCCCGACAGGTTCGGGTATGGCTACACCTTC. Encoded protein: CASSPDRFGYGYTF.

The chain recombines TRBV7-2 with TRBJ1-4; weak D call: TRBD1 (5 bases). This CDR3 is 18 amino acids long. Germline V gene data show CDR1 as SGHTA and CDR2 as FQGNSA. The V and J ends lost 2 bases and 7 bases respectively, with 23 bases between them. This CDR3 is CASSLPGGERGSSEKLFF. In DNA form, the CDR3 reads TGTGCCAGCAGCTTACCCGGGGGGGAGCGGGGGTCGAGTGAAAAACTGTTTTTT.

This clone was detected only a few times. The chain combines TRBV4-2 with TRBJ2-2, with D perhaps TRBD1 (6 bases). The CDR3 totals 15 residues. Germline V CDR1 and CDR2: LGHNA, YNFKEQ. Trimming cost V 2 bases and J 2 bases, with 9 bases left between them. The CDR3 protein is CASSQPDRNTGELFF. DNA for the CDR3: TGTGCCAGCAGCCAACCGGACAGAAACACCGGGGAGCTGTTTTTT.

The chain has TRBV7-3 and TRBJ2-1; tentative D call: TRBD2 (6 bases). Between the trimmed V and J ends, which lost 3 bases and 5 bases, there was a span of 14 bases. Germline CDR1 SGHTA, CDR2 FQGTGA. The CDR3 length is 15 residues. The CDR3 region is CASSFPRGKNNEQFF. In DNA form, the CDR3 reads TGTGCCAGCAGCTTTCCGCGGGGCAAGAACAATGAGCAGTTCTTC.

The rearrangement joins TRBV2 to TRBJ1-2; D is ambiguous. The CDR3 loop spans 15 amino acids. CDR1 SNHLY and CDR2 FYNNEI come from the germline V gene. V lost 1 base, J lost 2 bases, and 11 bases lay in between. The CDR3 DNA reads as TGTGCCAGCAGTGAAGGTCCAGCGCTGAACTATGGCTACACCTTC. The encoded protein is CASSEGPALNYGYTF.

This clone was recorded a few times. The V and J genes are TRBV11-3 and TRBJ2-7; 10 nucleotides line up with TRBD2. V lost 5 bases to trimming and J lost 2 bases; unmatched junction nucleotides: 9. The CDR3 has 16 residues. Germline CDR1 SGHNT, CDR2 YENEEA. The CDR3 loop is CASSPHSSGGAYEQYF. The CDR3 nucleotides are TGTGCCAGCAGCCCCCATTCTAGCGGGGGAGCCTACGAGCAGTACTTC.

This chain's CDR3 is CAWSRGIAYEQYF. DNA for the CDR3: TGTGCCTGGAGTCGAGGGATCGCCTACGAGCAGTACTTC. V gene TRBV30 combines with J gene TRBJ2-7, with TRBD2 as a possible D gene (5 bases). Trimming removed 2 bases from V and 2 bases from J, with 10 bases in between. Germline V gene sequence: CDR1 GTSNPN, CDR2 SVGIG (reference sequence). The CDR3 contains 13 residues. The full variable domain, rest sourced from reference TRBV30 and TRBJ2-7, is SQTIHQWPATLVQPVGSPLSLECTVEGTSNPNLYWYRQAAGRGLQLLFYSVGIGQISSEVPQNLSASRPQDRQFILSSKKLLLSDSGFYLCAWSRGIAYEQYFGPGTRLTVT.

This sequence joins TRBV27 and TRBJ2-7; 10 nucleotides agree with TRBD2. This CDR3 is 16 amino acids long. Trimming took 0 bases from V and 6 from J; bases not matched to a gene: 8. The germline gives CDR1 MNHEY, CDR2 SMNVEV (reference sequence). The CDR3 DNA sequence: TGTGCCAGCAGTTTATCGCCTAGCGGGAGACGAAGCGAGCAGTACTTC. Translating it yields CASSLSPSGRRSEQYF.